These T cell receptor beta chains were read from a single sample in a study of long-term antiretroviral therapy in people with HIV. Sequencing was performed with immunoSEQ multiplex PCR; in TCRdb, only in-frame clones are kept and a portion is missing. Of fewer than 30,000 clones in the sample, roughly 80% were seen once. The material sequenced was unsorted PBMCs, taken 0.7 years before starting antiretroviral therapy. The receptor source for this set is a man aged 25-40 years with HIV. Both conserved end residues are part of each CDR3. The D gene is left open where the match is weak. Size is omitted from some rows. Given values are once, few, many or a class for expanded clones.

d_gene: -; v_gene: TRBV9; j_gene: TRBJ2-2; abundance: -; CDR3nt: TGTGCCAGCAGCCCGTCAGGGTGGAACACCGGGGAGCTGTTTTTT; CDR3aa: CASSPSGWNTGELFF
d_gene: -; v_gene: TRBV7-9; j_gene: TRBJ2-1; abundance: -; CDR3nt: TGTGCCAGCAGCTTAATCGGACAGTACAATGAGCAGTTCTTC; CDR3aa: CASSLIGQYNEQFF
d_gene: TRBD1; v_gene: TRBV19; j_gene: TRBJ1-2; abundance: -; CDR3nt: TGTGCCAGTAGTATTCCCGGGACAGGGCCTCACTTAATCTATGGCTACACCTTC; CDR3aa: CASSIPGTGPHLIYGYTF
d_gene: TRBD1; v_gene: TRBV28; j_gene: TRBJ2-7; abundance: -; CDR3nt: TGTGCCAGCAGTTTACAGGGACAGACCTACTACGAGCAGTACTTC; CDR3aa: CASSLQGQTYYEQYF
d_gene: -; v_gene: TRBV5-6; j_gene: TRBJ1-5; abundance: few; CDR3nt: TGTGCCAGCAGCTTGGCCGGGGAGCGTGTCAATCAGCCCCAGCATTTT; CDR3aa: CASSLAGERVNQPQHF
d_gene: -; v_gene: TRBV25-1; j_gene: TRBJ1-2; abundance: -; CDR3nt: TGTGCCAGCACGAGGGACGGCCAATTTTATGGCTACACCTTC; CDR3aa: CASTRDGQFYGYTF
d_gene: -; v_gene: TRBV5-6; j_gene: TRBJ1-1; abundance: -; CDR3nt: TGTGCCAGCAGCTTGTGGCTGAAAGGCGGTGGGAACACTGAAGCTTTCTTT; CDR3aa: CASSLWLKGGGNTEAFF
d_gene: TRBD2; v_gene: TRBV19; j_gene: TRBJ2-1; abundance: -; CDR3nt: TGTGCCAGTAGTTCAACAGAGGGACTAGCGGTTCTCAATGAGCAGTTCTTC; CDR3aa: CASSSTEGLAVLNEQFF
d_gene: TRBD1; v_gene: TRBV19; j_gene: TRBJ1-5; abundance: -; CDR3nt: TGTGCCAGTACAGGCGGACAGGGTGGGAATCAGCCCCAGCATTTT; CDR3aa: CASTGGQGGNQPQHF
d_gene: TRBD1; v_gene: TRBV7-3; j_gene: TRBJ1-4; abundance: -; CDR3nt: TGTGCCAGCAGCCTAACAGGGGCGGGGAGTGAAAAACTGTTTTTT; CDR3aa: CASSLTGAGSEKLFF
d_gene: -; v_gene: TRBV28; j_gene: TRBJ2-7; abundance: -; CDR3nt: TGTGCCAGCAGTTTAGTGTACTACGAGCAGTACTTC; CDR3aa: CASSLVYYEQYF
d_gene: TRBD1; v_gene: TRBV5-4; j_gene: TRBJ2-5; abundance: -; CDR3nt: TGTGCCAGCAGCCCACCGACAGGGCGAGAGACCCAGTACTTC; CDR3aa: CASSPPTGRETQYF
d_gene: TRBD1; v_gene: TRBV6-1; j_gene: TRBJ1-2; abundance: -; CDR3nt: TGTGCCAGCAGTGAGGACAGGCATGGCTACACCTTC; CDR3aa: CASSEDRHGYTF
d_gene: TRBD1; v_gene: TRBV15; j_gene: TRBJ1-1; abundance: -; CDR3nt: TGTGCCACCAGCAGAGCAGGGGGCTTGGGCACTGAAGCTTTCTTT; CDR3aa: CATSRAGGLGTEAFF
d_gene: TRBD1; v_gene: TRBV5-1; j_gene: TRBJ1-6; abundance: -; CDR3nt: TGCGCCAGCAGCTCAACCGGGACAGGCGCCAATTCACCCCTCCACTTT; CDR3aa: CASSSTGTGANSPLHF
d_gene: TRBD1; v_gene: TRBV27; j_gene: TRBJ1-6; abundance: -; CDR3nt: TGTGCCAGCAGCCGGGACAGCCAGGAAGCCTATAATTCACCCCTCCACTTT; CDR3aa: CASSRDSQEAYNSPLHF
d_gene: -; v_gene: TRBV7-9; j_gene: TRBJ2-3; abundance: -; CDR3nt: TGTGCCAGCAGCTTAAAGGGGAGCACAGATACGCAGTATTTT; CDR3aa: CASSLKGSTDTQYF
d_gene: -; v_gene: TRBV4-1; j_gene: TRBJ1-2; abundance: -; CDR3nt: TGCGCCAGCAGCCAACACAAGACGCCCGTCGCCGACTATGGCTACACCTTC; CDR3aa: CASSQHKTPVADYGYTF
d_gene: TRBD1; v_gene: TRBV10-2; j_gene: TRBJ1-4; abundance: -; CDR3nt: TGCGCCAGCAGTTCCGGGACAGGGGGTTACGACGACGGCCGGACAGAACTGTTTTTT; CDR3aa: CASSSGTGGYDDGRTELFF
d_gene: -; v_gene: TRBV5-4; j_gene: TRBJ2-1; abundance: -; CDR3nt: TGTGCCAGCAGCCCTGCCCTGCTACATGAGCAGTTCTTC; CDR3aa: CASSPALLHEQFF
d_gene: -; v_gene: TRBV9; j_gene: TRBJ1-2; abundance: -; CDR3nt: TGTGCCAGCAGCGTGGGCGGTATACGAGCTAACTATGGCTACACCTTC; CDR3aa: CASSVGGIRANYGYTF
d_gene: TRBD1; v_gene: TRBV27; j_gene: TRBJ1-5; abundance: few; CDR3nt: TGTGCCAGCAGTTTTGGCAGGGGGGACAATCAGCCCCAGCATTTT; CDR3aa: CASSFGRGDNQPQHF
d_gene: TRBD1; v_gene: TRBV10-3; j_gene: TRBJ1-5; abundance: once; CDR3nt: TGTGCCATTAGCCGGGACAGAAGCAATCAGCCCCAGCATTTT; CDR3aa: CAISRDRSNQPQHF
d_gene: TRBD1; v_gene: TRBV11-3; j_gene: TRBJ2-7; abundance: once; CDR3nt: TGTGCCAGCAGCTCAACCCGGGACAGCTACGAGCAGTACTTC; CDR3aa: CASSSTRDSYEQYF
d_gene: TRBD1; v_gene: TRBV19; j_gene: TRBJ2-7; abundance: -; CDR3nt: TGTGCCAGTAGTACCCTACAGGGGACCTCCTACGAGCAGTACTTC; CDR3aa: CASSTLQGTSYEQYF
d_gene: TRBD2; v_gene: TRBV19; j_gene: TRBJ2-1; abundance: -; CDR3nt: TGTGCCAGTAGTTTAGGGGGAGGGGGGACTAGCGACTACAATGAGCAGTTCTTC; CDR3aa: CASSLGGGGTSDYNEQFF
d_gene: -; v_gene: TRBV28; j_gene: TRBJ1-6; abundance: -; CDR3nt: TGTGCCAGCAGTTTGTCAGCTAATTCACCCCTCCACTTT; CDR3aa: CASSLSANSPLHF
d_gene: TRBD1; v_gene: TRBV28; j_gene: TRBJ1-4; abundance: -; CDR3nt: TGTGCCAGCAGTTTAACGGACAGGGGCGGCGAAAAACTGTTTTTT; CDR3aa: CASSLTDRGGEKLFF
d_gene: -; v_gene: TRBV29-1; j_gene: TRBJ1-3; abundance: -; CDR3nt: TGCAGCGCCGGGGGGTTGTCCTCTGGAAACACCATATATTTT; CDR3aa: CSAGGLSSGNTIYF
d_gene: TRBD1; v_gene: TRBV28; j_gene: TRBJ2-2; abundance: -; CDR3nt: TGTGCCAGCAGCAACAGGGGGCTGGGGGAGCTGTTTTTT; CDR3aa: CASSNRGLGELFF
d_gene: -; v_gene: TRBV28; j_gene: TRBJ2-3; abundance: -; CDR3nt: TGTGCCAGCAGCACTGCAGATACGCAGTATTTT; CDR3aa: CASSTADTQYF
d_gene: -; v_gene: TRBV27; j_gene: TRBJ2-3; abundance: -; CDR3nt: TGTGCCAGCAGTTTTAAGGGCCTCGATGAGACAGATACGCAGTATTTT; CDR3aa: CASSFKGLDETDTQYF
d_gene: TRBD2; v_gene: TRBV5-1; j_gene: TRBJ2-1; abundance: -; CDR3nt: TGCGCCAGCCGCCCCGAGGGTAGCGGGGTGGTCAATGAGCAGTTCTTC; CDR3aa: CASRPEGSGVVNEQFF
d_gene: -; v_gene: TRBV6-4; j_gene: TRBJ2-1; abundance: -; CDR3nt: TGTGCCAGCAGTGACTCCGGGAGCTCCTACAATGAGCAGTTCTTC; CDR3aa: CASSDSGSSYNEQFF
d_gene: -; v_gene: TRBV19; j_gene: TRBJ2-1; abundance: -; CDR3nt: TGTGCCAGTATCCGAACGGGGGACTACAATGAGCAGTTCTTC; CDR3aa: CASIRTGDYNEQFF
d_gene: -; v_gene: TRBV5-1; j_gene: TRBJ1-4; abundance: -; CDR3nt: TGCGCCAGCAGCCCGGGAGGGAACAGCTATAATGAAAAACTGTTTTTT; CDR3aa: CASSPGGNSYNEKLFF
d_gene: -; v_gene: TRBV11-2; j_gene: TRBJ2-3; abundance: -; CDR3nt: TGTGCCAGCAGCTTAAGGGCGGCGGGGCTTGGAGATACGCAGTATTTT; CDR3aa: CASSLRAAGLGDTQYF
d_gene: -; v_gene: TRBV27; j_gene: TRBJ1-2; abundance: -; CDR3nt: TGTGCCAGCAGTTTAAACAGCTTCTATGGCTACACCTTC; CDR3aa: CASSLNSFYGYTF
d_gene: -; v_gene: TRBV7-8; j_gene: TRBJ1-2; abundance: -; CDR3nt: TGTGCCAGCAGCCCGCGGACCCCAAAGAGGTTCACCTTC; CDR3aa: CASSPRTPKRFTF
d_gene: -; v_gene: TRBV7-9; j_gene: TRBJ2-7; abundance: -; CDR3nt: TGTGCCAGCAGCTTAACTCCCACGAGCTCCTACGAGCAGTACTTC; CDR3aa: CASSLTPTSSYEQYF
d_gene: TRBD2; v_gene: TRBV9; j_gene: TRBJ2-7; abundance: once; CDR3nt: TGTGCCAGCTCGGTTGTGGGGGGGGTTGCCGAGCAGTACTTC; CDR3aa: CASSVVGGVAEQYF
d_gene: -; v_gene: TRBV19; j_gene: TRBJ1-2; abundance: -; CDR3nt: TGTGCCAGTGGGGGTGTGGCTGGCTACACCTTC; CDR3aa: CASGGVAGYTF
d_gene: TRBD2; v_gene: TRBV5-4; j_gene: TRBJ2-2; abundance: once; CDR3nt: TGTGCCAGCAGCTTGGGGAGGCAGCGGGGGCCCGGGGGGGAGCTGTTTTTT; CDR3aa: CASSLGRQRGPGGELFF
d_gene: TRBD1; v_gene: TRBV19; j_gene: TRBJ1-1; abundance: -; CDR3nt: TGTGCCAGTAGTATTACCGGGACAGGGAATACTGAAGCTTTCTTT; CDR3aa: CASSITGTGNTEAFF
d_gene: -; v_gene: TRBV6-8; j_gene: TRBJ2-7; abundance: -; CDR3nt: TGTGCCAGCAGTTACGTACTGAAGGGGCGCTCCTACGAGCAGTACTTC; CDR3aa: CASSYVLKGRSYEQYF
d_gene: TRBD1; v_gene: TRBV6-1; j_gene: TRBJ1-6; abundance: -; CDR3nt: TGTGCCAGCTCTTATTCAGGGGGCGAAAATTCACCCCTCCACTTT; CDR3aa: CASSYSGGENSPLHF
d_gene: -; v_gene: TRBV7-9; j_gene: TRBJ1-3; abundance: -; CDR3nt: TGTGCCAGCAGCTTATTCGGAAACACCATATATTTT; CDR3aa: CASSLFGNTIYF
d_gene: TRBD1; v_gene: TRBV5-4; j_gene: TRBJ2-2; abundance: -; CDR3nt: TGTGCCAGCAGCTCGCCGACAGGGGAAGGCACCGGGGAGCTGTTTTTT; CDR3aa: CASSSPTGEGTGELFF
d_gene: TRBD2; v_gene: TRBV19; j_gene: TRBJ2-3; abundance: -; CDR3nt: TGTGCCAGTAGTATACGGGGACTAGCGGGAGGGCCGACAGATACGCAGTATTTT; CDR3aa: CASSIRGLAGGPTDTQYF
d_gene: -; v_gene: TRBV6-5; j_gene: TRBJ1-3; abundance: -; CDR3nt: TGTGCCAGCAGTTACTCGATTGGCAGAGGCACCATATATTTT; CDR3aa: CASSYSIGRGTIYF
d_gene: -; v_gene: TRBV7-9; j_gene: TRBJ2-3; abundance: -; CDR3nt: TGTGCCAGCAGCCCCCCGCGCCCAGATACGCAGTATTTT; CDR3aa: CASSPPRPDTQYF
d_gene: -; v_gene: TRBV29-1; j_gene: TRBJ1-2; abundance: -; CDR3nt: TGCAGCGTTGAACACCCGAGGAAGAACTATGGCTACACCTTC; CDR3aa: CSVEHPRKNYGYTF
d_gene: TRBD2; v_gene: TRBV7-8; j_gene: TRBJ2-7; abundance: -; CDR3nt: TGTGCCAGCAGAGGGGGAAGCGGGGGACACTACGAGCAGTACTTC; CDR3aa: CASRGGSGGHYEQYF
d_gene: TRBD1; v_gene: TRBV11-2; j_gene: TRBJ2-7; abundance: -; CDR3nt: TGTGCCAGCAGCTCCGAGCTTAGTGTTTGGACAGGGGAGTACTTC; CDR3aa: CASSSELSVWTGEYF
d_gene: TRBD2; v_gene: TRBV28; j_gene: TRBJ2-5; abundance: -; CDR3nt: TGTGCCAGCAGCCTGAACGTCCGGGGGGGTATCCAAGAGACCCAGTACTTC; CDR3aa: CASSLNVRGGIQETQYF
d_gene: -; v_gene: TRBV6-5; j_gene: TRBJ1-1; abundance: -; CDR3nt: TGTGCCAGCAGTTACCGGAGAGAAACTGAAGCTTTCTTT; CDR3aa: CASSYRRETEAFF
d_gene: -; v_gene: TRBV6-6; j_gene: TRBJ1-2; abundance: -; CDR3nt: TGTGCCAGCAGTTACCAGACAGCTAACTATGGCTACACCTTC; CDR3aa: CASSYQTANYGYTF
d_gene: TRBD2; v_gene: TRBV7-2; j_gene: TRBJ2-2; abundance: once; CDR3nt: TGTGCCAGCAGCTTGAGACTAGCGGGAGGATCGGGCACCGGGGAGCTGTTTTTT; CDR3aa: CASSLRLAGGSGTGELFF
d_gene: -; v_gene: TRBV9; j_gene: TRBJ2-7; abundance: -; CDR3nt: TGTGCCAGCAGCCTGGGCGCAGACACCTACGAGCAGTACTTC; CDR3aa: CASSLGADTYEQYF